This T cell receptor beta chain was documented in a study of long-term antiretroviral therapy in people with HIV. Study-wide results and caveats: Clonal populations expanded prior to ART predominated within the repertoire at all time points.

The CDR3 runs to 11 residues. The ends were cut back, 7 bases at V and 0 bases at J, with 3 bases in the middle. The germline V gene has CDR1 SGHAT and CDR2 FQNNGV. The assay used was immunoSEQ (version v3.0), run at survey level. TCRdb's table, derived via immunoSEQ multiplex PCR, lists solely in-frame clones and lacks some. The repertoire includes 9,500 to 11,000 clones, about 86% of them detected once, and about 19% sits in the top ten. Everyone in the study who had HIV was treated in the United States. In the case of this clone: Antigen specificity is unknown.

The rearrangement joins TRBV11-2 to TRBJ1-1, with D hard to call. The starting material was unsorted PBMCs, obtained about 7 years after starting antiretroviral therapy. The clonotype originates from a man aged 45 to 65 with HIV. The CDR3 sequence: CASKMNTEAFF. Written as DNA, the CDR3 is TGTGCCAGCAAAATGAACACTGAAGCTTTCTTT.